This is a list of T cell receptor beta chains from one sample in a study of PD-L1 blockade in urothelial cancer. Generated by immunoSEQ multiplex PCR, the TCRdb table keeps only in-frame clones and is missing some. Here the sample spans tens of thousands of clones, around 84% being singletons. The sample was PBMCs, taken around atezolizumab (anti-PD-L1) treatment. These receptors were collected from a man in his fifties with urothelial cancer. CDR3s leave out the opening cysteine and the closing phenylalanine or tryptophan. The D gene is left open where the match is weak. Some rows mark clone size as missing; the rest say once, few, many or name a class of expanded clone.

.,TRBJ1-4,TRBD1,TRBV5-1,ASRGQGASEKLF
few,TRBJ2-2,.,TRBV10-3,ATSATANTGELF
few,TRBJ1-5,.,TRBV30,AWSAFSGQPQH
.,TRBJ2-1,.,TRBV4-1,ASSQLVGAGSYNEQF
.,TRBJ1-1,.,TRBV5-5,ASSQTGMLHTEAF
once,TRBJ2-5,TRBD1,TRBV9,ASSASQGRETQY
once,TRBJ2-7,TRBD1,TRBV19,ASRPGQGDYEQY
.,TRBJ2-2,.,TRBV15,ATSRQLHRAGAGELF
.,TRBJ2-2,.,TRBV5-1,ASSPGGANTGELF
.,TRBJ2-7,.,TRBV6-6,ASGDKSYEQY
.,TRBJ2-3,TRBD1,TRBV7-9,ASSLGGGRGLGDTQY
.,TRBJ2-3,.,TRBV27,ASSLRTTTDTQY
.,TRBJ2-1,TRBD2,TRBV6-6,ASANSGGGGNEQF
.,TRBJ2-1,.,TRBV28,ASSRYNEQF
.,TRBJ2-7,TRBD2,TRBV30,AWNAPGTRGYEQY
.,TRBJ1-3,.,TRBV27,ASRGRGSRSGNTIY
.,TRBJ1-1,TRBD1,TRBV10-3,AISQRQGDTEAF
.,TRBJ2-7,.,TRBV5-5,ASSLADGRYEQY
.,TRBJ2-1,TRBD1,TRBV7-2,ASSPGQANEQF
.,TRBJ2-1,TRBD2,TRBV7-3,ASSLNVGRREFYNEQF